The 7 T cell receptor beta chains below were found in one sample sequenced in a study of blood T cell repertoires in COVID-19. Sequencing used immunoSEQ multiplex PCR; TCRdb keeps in-frame clones, though not all of them. The sample shows over 100,000 clones, around 82% of them seen only once. Sequenced: peripheral blood. The receptors derive from a human donor in a cohort sampled during active or convalescent COVID-19.

The chain carries TRBV19 and TRBJ2-7; 10 bases are a match to TRBD1. Germline assignment: CDR1 LNHDA and CDR2 SQIVND (reference sequence). This CDR3 contains 14 residues. J lost 2 bases, V lost 4 bases, and 2 bases had no gene match. In nucleotides, the CDR3 is TGTGCCAGTAGTAACGGACAGGGGGCCTACGAGCAGTACTTC. Amino acids: CASSNGQGAYEQYF.

J is TRBJ1-5 and V is TRBV6-6; 7 nucleotides align to TRBD1. CDR1 MNHNY and CDR2 SVGAGI come from the germline V gene (reference sequence). The CDR3 is made up of 15 amino acids. The ends lost 5 bases at V and 0 bases at J; junction bases unmatched: 4. In DNA form, the CDR3 reads TGTGCCAGCAGTAACAGGGGCTATAGCAATCAGCCCCAGCATTTT. Translating gives CASSNRGYSNQPQHF.

The V gene is TRBV11-3, the J gene TRBJ2-2; 7 nucleotides line up with TRBD2. Germline loops: CDR1 SGHNT, CDR2 YENEEA. With V trimmed by 0 bases and J by 0 bases, 1 base remained unmatched. This CDR3 has 16 amino acids. In DNA, the CDR3 is TGTGCCAGCAGCTTAGAGAGCGGGGCGAACACCGGGGAGCTGTTTTTT. It encodes CASSLESGANTGELFF.

V and J are TRBV7-6 and TRBJ2-5; 8 bases line up with TRBD1. CDR3 size: 18 residues. The V segment lost 5 bases and the J segment 5 bases; nucleotides outside the gene matches: 19. The V gene's germline CDR1 is SGHVS and CDR2 FNYEAQ. The CDR3 DNA reads TGTGCCAGCAGCCCCCGCGGACAGGGAAGATCCAGGGAGGAGACCCAGTACTTC. Protein sequence: CASSPRGQGRSREETQYF.

The rearrangement uses TRBV30 and TRBJ2-1; 13 bases match TRBD2. Germline CDR1 GTSNPN, CDR2 SVGIG (reference sequence). The CDR3 length is 15 residues. V lost 3 bases to trimming and J lost 6 bases; unmatched junction nucleotides: 5. CDR3 DNA: TGTGCCTGGAGATGGACTAGCGGGAGTTTCAATGAGCAGTTCTTC. Protein sequence: CAWRWTSGSFNEQFF.

The chain employs TRBV19 and TRBJ1-1, with D tentatively TRBD1 (6 bases). Deletions cut 4 bases from V and 1 base from J, with 7 bases between. CDR3 size: 13 residues. Per the germline V gene, CDR1 is LNHDA and CDR2 is SQIVND (reference sequence). This chain's CDR3 is CASSTQGNTEAFF. Written as DNA, the CDR3 is TGTGCCAGTAGTACACAGGGGAACACTGAAGCTTTCTTT.

V is TRBV28 and J is TRBJ2-7; 11 nucleotides line up with TRBD2. The CDR3 loop spans 15 amino acids. Looked up from germline, CDR1 is MDHEN and CDR2 is SYDVKM. The V gene end was trimmed by 4 bases and the J gene end by 7 bases; junction bases not matched to a gene: 9. The CDR3 loop reads CASSYRLAGRGEQYF. The CDR3 DNA is TGTGCCAGCAGTTATAGACTAGCGGGAAGGGGGGAGCAGTACTTC.